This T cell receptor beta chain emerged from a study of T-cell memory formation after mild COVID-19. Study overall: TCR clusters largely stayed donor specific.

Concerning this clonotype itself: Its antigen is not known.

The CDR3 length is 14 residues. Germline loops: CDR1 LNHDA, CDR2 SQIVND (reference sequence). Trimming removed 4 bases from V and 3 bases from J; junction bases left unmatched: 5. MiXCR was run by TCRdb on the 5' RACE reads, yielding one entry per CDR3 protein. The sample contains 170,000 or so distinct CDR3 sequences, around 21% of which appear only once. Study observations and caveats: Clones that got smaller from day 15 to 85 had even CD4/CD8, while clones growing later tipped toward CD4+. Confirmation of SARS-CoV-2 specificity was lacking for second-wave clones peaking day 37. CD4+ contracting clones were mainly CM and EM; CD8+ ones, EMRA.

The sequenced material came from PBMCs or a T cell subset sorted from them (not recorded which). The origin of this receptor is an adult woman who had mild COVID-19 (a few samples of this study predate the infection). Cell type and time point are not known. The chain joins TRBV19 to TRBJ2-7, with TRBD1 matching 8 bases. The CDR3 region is CASSRWDRSYEQYF. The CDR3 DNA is TGTGCCAGTAGTAGGTGGGACAGGAGCTACGAGCAGTACTTC.